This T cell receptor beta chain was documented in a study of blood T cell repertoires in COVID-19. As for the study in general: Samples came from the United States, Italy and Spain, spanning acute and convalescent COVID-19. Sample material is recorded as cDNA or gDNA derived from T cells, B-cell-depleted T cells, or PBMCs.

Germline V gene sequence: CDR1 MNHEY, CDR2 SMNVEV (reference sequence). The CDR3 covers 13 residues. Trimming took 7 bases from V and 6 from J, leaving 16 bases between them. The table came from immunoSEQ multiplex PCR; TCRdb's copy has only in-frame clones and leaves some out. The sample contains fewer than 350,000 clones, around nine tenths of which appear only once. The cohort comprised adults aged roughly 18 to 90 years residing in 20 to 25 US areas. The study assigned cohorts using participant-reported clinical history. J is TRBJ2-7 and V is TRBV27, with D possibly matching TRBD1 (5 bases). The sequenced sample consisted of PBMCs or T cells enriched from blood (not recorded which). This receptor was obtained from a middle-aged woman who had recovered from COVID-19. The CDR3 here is CASKSAGSIEQYF. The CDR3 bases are TGTGCCAGCAAGTCCGCAGGGTCGATCGAGCAGTACTTC.